The 6 T cell receptor beta chains below come from one sample, sequenced in a study of CD8 T cells in Susac syndrome. When the RNA was reverse transcribed, random hexamers were used with an input of about 0.45 to 1 ug. Using its own MiXCR run on the immunoSEQ multiplex PCR reads, TCRdb lists one record per CDR3 protein. This sample has more than 200,000 distinct CDR3 sequences, with roughly 93% found just once. Sample: CD4+ T cells from PBMCs. Source of these receptors: a human donor with multiple sclerosis.

The chain links TRBV2 to TRBJ1-2, with D uncertain. V lost 2 bases and J 4 bases, leaving 5 bases between the germline ends. Per the germline V gene, CDR1 is SNHLY and CDR2 is FYNNEI. The CDR3 is 12 amino acids. CDR3 bases: TGTGCCAGCAGTGAACTTATCTATGGCTACACCTTC. Protein sequence: CASSELIYGYTF.

The chain uses TRBV6-5 and TRBJ2-7, with TRBD1 matching 8 bases. Trimming cost V 4 bases and J 11 bases; bases outside gene matches: 4. This CDR3 spans 11 amino acids. The germline CDR1 and CDR2 sequences are MNHEY and SVGAGI. CDR3 nucleotide sequence: TGTGCCAGCAGTTCCCAGACAGGGGAGTACTTC. It encodes CASSSQTGEYF.

This sequence joins TRBV19 and TRBJ2-7, with D maybe TRBD2 (5 bases). The CDR3 length is 11 residues. V lost 5 bases and J 3 bases, leaving 5 bases between the germline ends. In germline, CDR1 is LNHDA, CDR2 SQIVND (reference sequence). The CDR3 is CASSDYYEQYF. CDR3 DNA: TGTGCCAGTAGTGACTACTACGAGCAGTACTTC.

The gene calls are TRBV7-3 and TRBJ2-3, with no clear D. Per the germline V gene, CDR1 is SGHTA and CDR2 is FQGTGA. The germline V and J ends were trimmed by 4 bases and 4 bases, with 9 bases remaining between them. The length of the CDR3 is 13 residues. CDR3 bases: TGTGCCAGCAGCTCGTCCCGGCCAGATACGCAGTATTTT. This encodes CASSSSRPDTQYF.

The genes are TRBV12-3 or TRBV12-4 and TRBJ2-4; 8 bases line up with TRBD1. The CDR3 has 16 amino acids. V shed 3 bases and J 0 bases; nucleotides not matched to a gene: 4. Written as DNA, the CDR3 is TGTGCCAGCAGTTTCACGGGACAGGTAGCCAAAAACATTCAGTACTTC. Protein: CASSFTGQVAKNIQYF.

The J gene is TRBJ2-1, the V gene TRBV4-1, with 9 nucleotides matching TRBD2. CDR3 length: 16 residues. Germline V gene lookup returns CDR1 MGHRA and CDR2 YSYEKL. V was pared by 0 bases and J by 3 bases, with 3 bases of the junction left unmatched. In DNA form, the CDR3 reads TGCGCCAGCAGCCAAGATCTAGCGGGGCGCTACAATGAGCAGTTCTTC. This gives the protein CASSQDLAGRYNEQFF.